This paragraph covers one TCR beta chain sequence. V dropped 2 bases and J dropped 6 bases, with 14 bases sitting between them. Germline V gene data show CDR1 as MDHEN and CDR2 as SYDVKM. The CDR3 has 16 residues. This entry comes from a study of blood T cell repertoires in COVID-19. Study background: Samples came from the United States, Italy and Spain, spanning acute and convalescent COVID-19.

Under the authors' procedure: Reference gene primer amplification gave estimated nucleated cell counts. Assay: immunoSEQ multiplex PCR; the TCRdb copy retains only in-frame clones and omits some. The D gene and trimming were derived from the DNA, and the V and J assignments and clone size from that table. The sample contains about 180,000 clones, 65% to 90% of which appear only once. The chain employs TRBV28 and TRBJ1-6, with D unresolved. Material: peripheral blood. The receptor comes from a man aged 50 to 59 with active or convalescent COVID-19. CDR3 DNA sequence: TGTGCCAGCAGTTTAGGAGGGAGACAAATTAATTCACCCCTCCACTTT. Translated, it gives CASSLGGRQINSPLHF.